This T cell receptor beta chain appears in the sequencing data of a study of blood T cell repertoires in COVID-19. Study as a whole: Samples taken during acute and convalescent COVID-19 were collected in the United States, Italy and Spain. PBMCs, B-cell-depleted T cells, or T cells were the source of the cDNA or gDNA that made up the material.

The V end lost 1 base, the J end lost 8 bases, and 7 bases lay between the germline ends. CDR1 and CDR2 from the germline V gene are SGDLS and YYNGEE. CDR3 size: 13 residues. Sequencing was performed with immunoSEQ multiplex PCR; in TCRdb, only in-frame clones are kept and a portion is missing. The sample contains some 90,000 clones, roughly 70% of which appear only once. The receptor's source is an older woman in a cohort sampled during active or convalescent COVID-19. What was sequenced was peripheral blood. The chain employs TRBV9 and TRBJ1-6; D is perhaps TRBD1 (5 bases). The CDR3 is CASSVLQDSPLHF. Written as DNA, the CDR3 is TGTGCCAGCAGCGTACTACAGGATTCACCCCTCCACTTT.